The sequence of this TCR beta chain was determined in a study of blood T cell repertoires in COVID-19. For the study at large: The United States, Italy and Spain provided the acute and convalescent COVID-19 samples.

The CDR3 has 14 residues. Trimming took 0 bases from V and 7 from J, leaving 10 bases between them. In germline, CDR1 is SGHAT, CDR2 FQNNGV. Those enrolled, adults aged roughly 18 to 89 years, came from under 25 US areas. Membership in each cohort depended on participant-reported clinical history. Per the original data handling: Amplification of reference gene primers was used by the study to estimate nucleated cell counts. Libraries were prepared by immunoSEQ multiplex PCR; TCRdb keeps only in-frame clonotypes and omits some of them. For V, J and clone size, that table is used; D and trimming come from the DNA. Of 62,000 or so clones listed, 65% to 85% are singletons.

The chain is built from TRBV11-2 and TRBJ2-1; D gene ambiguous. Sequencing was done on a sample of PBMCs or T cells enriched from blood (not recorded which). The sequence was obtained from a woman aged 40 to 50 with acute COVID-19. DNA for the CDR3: TGTGCCAGCAGCTTAGAAGCGACTCTAAATGAGCAGTTCTTC. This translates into CASSLEATLNEQFF.